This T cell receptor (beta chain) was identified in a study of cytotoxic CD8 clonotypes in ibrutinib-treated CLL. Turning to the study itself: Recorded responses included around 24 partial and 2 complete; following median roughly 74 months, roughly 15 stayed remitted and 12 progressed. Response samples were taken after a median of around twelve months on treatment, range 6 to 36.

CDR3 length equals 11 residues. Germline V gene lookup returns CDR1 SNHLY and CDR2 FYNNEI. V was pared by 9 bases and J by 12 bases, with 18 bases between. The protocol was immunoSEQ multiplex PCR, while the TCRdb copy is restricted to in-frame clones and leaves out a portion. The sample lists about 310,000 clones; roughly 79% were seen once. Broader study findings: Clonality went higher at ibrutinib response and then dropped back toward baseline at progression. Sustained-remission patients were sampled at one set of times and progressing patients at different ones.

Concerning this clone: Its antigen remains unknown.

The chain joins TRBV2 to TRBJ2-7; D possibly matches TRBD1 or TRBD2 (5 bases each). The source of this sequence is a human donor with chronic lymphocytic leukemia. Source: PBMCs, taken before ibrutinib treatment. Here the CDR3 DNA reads TGTGCCAGTAGGGACCGGAGTTTCGCGTACTTC. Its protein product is CASRDRSFAYF. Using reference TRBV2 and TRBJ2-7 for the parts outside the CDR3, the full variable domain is EPEVTQTPSHQVTQMGQEVILRCVPISNHLYFYWYRQILGQKVEFLVSFYNNEISEKSEIFDDQFSVERPDGSNFTLKIRSTKLEDSAMYFCASRDRSFAYFGPGTRLTVT.